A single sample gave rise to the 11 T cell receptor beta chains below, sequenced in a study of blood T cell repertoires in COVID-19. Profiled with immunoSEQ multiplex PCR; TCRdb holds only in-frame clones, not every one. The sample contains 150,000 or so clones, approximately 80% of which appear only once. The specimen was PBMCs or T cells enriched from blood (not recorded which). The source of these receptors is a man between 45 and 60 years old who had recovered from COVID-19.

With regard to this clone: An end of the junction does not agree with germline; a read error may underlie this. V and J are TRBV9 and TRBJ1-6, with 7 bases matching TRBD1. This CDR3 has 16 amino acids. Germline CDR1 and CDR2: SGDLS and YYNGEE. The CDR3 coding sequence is TGTGCCAGCAACGTAGCGATACAGGGGTCCGATTCACCCCTCCACTTT. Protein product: CASNVAIQGSDSPLHF.

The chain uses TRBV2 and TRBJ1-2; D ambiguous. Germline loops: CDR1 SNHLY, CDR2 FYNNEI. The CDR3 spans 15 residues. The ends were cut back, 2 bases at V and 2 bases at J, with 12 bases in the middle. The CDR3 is CASSETWQANYGYTF. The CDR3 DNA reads TGTGCCAGCAGTGAAACATGGCAGGCCAACTATGGCTACACCTTC.

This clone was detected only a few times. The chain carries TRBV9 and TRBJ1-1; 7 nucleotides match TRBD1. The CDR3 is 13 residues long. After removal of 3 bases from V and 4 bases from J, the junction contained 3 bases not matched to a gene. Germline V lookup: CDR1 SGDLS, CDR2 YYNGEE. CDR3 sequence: CASSAQGGTEAFF. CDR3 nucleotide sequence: TGTGCCAGCAGCGCTCAGGGGGGCACTGAAGCTTTCTTT.

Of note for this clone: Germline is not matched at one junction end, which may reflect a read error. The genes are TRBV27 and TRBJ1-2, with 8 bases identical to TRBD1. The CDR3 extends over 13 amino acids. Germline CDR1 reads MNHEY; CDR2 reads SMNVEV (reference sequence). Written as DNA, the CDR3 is TGTGCCAGCAGATTATCAGGGGGCAATGGCTACACCTTC. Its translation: CASRLSGGNGYTF.

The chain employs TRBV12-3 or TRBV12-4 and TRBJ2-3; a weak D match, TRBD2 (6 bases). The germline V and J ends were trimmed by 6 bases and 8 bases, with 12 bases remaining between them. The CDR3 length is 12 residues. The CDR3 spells CASSRDSGTQYF. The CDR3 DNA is TGTGCCAGCAGCCGGGACTCGGGTACGCAGTATTTT.

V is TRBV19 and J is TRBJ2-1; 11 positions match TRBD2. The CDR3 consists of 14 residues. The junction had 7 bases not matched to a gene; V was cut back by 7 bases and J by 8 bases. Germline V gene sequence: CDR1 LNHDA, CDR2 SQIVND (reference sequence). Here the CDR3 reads CASKDTSGSYEQFF. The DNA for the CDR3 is TGTGCCAGTAAGGACACTAGCGGGAGCTATGAGCAGTTCTTC.

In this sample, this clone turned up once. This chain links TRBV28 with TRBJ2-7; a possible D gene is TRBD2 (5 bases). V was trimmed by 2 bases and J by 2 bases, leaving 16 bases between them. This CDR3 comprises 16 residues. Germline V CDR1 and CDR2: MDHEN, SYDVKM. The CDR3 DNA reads TGTGCCAGCAGTTTAGGAGCGGAGAGACTCGCCTACGAGCAGTACTTC. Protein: CASSLGAERLAYEQYF.

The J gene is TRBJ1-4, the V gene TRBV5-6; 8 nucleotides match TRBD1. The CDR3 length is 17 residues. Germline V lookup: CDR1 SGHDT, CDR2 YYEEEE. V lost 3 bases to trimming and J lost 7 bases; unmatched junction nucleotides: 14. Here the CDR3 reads CASSWAGQGASLEKLFF. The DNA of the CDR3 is TGTGCCAGCAGCTGGGCGGGGCAGGGGGCGTCACTTGAAAAACTGTTTTTT.

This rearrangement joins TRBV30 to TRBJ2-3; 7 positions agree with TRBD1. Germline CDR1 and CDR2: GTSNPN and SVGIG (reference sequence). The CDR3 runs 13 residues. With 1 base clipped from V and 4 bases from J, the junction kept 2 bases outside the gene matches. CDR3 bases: TGTGCCTGGAGTGGACAGGGTTCAGATACGCAGTATTTT. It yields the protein CAWSGQGSDTQYF.

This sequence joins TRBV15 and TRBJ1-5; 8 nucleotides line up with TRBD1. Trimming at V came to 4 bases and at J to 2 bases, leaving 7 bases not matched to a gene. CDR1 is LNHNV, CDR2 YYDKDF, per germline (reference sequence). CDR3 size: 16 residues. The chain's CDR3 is CATSIWTGSGNQPQHF. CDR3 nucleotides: TGTGCCACCAGCATTTGGACAGGGTCGGGCAATCAGCCCCAGCATTTT.

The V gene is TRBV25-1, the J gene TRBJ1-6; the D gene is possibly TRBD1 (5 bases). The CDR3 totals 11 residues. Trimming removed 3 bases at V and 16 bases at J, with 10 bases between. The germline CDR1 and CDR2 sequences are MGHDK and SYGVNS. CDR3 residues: CASSEGGGLHF. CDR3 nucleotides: TGTGCCAGCAGTGAGGGGGGTGGACTCCACTTT.